This T cell receptor (beta chain) was sequenced during a study of early T cells in non-severe SARS-CoV-2 infection (TCRdb year 2021). With respect to the entire study: Bulk RNA from unsorted whole blood was used for TCR sequencing, so alpha and beta chains could not be paired. Broader findings and caveats from the paper: VDJdb matching was skewed toward anti-spike CD8 responses, so virus-specific expansions were likely underestimated and private and CD4 specificities were missed.

The CDR3 spans 13 residues, from the cysteine through the phenylalanine. CDR3 DNA is the only sequence kept; it has 39 bases, read in frame from the first base. The germline V gene yields SQVTM for CDR1 and ANQGSEA for CDR2. V loses 7 bases, J loses 5 bases, and the germline ends lie 15 bases apart. Set within a cohort of healthcare workers in London, UK, this nested case-control study involved weekly PCR testing of nasopharyngeal swabs along with blood sampling. Between 23 and 31 March 2020, the week of the UK lockdown, healthcare workers were enrolled and then followed up weekly for as long as 16 weeks. For this clonotype: The target of this receptor is not known. Base qualities are not recorded, but no much larger clone differs from it by a single base.

Libraries were made using 5' RACE. The data were produced on a NextSeq 500. The TCR library protocol attached unique molecular identifiers to individual cDNA molecules to correct for sequencing error and PCR bias. Sequencing covered both TCR alpha and beta chains, and within each sample the abundances of alpha and beta sequences were tightly co-correlated. The authors' analysis ran thus. Decombinator V4 was used to perform V gene, J gene and CDR3 annotation of TCR sequences. Expanded TCRs were defined as changing significantly between any two time points under a Poisson model with p below 0.0001. TCR abundances were normalised to the total number of TCRs sequenced in each sample and reported as counts per million. MAIT TCRs were defined by TRAV1-2 paired with TRAJ12, TRAJ20 or TRAJ33, and iNKT TCRs by TRAV10 paired with TRAJ18. VDJdb, accessed on 1 November 2021, was searched for TCRs annotated for CMV, EBV and SARS-CoV-2, and TCRs annotated for more than one antigen were excluded. TCRdb trimmed public reads at Q25 via fastp, called clones via MiXCR and kept in-frame beta chains. Each record represents a unique CDR3 protein, reported with the most common genes and DNA among its rows. These V and J calls originate from TCRdb's pipeline instead of the authors' own analysis. This sample gives over 70,000 distinct CDR3 sequences in total; approximately 15% of them show up just once. More than 6.5% of the sample is held by the ten biggest clonotypes.

This chain is built from TRBV29-1 and TRBJ1-5; matching of 6 bases hints at TRBD1 as the D gene. The receptor's source is an adult who was a healthcare worker with PCR-confirmed SARS-CoV-2 infection or an uninfected control (not recorded which). The specimen was whole blood. The CDR3 is CSAKQGTDQPQHF. The nucleotides are TGCAGCGCTAAACAGGGAACGGATCAGCCCCAGCATTTT.